This is a list of T cell receptor beta chains from one sample in a study of human T cells and chemical hapten exposure. TCRdb ran MiXCR on the RACE reads and lists one entry per CDR3 protein. The table records more than 75,000 distinct CDR3 sequences, about 9.6% of them present only once. This sample comprised whole blood, obtained in connection with sensitization to the hapten diphenylcyclopropenone (DPC). The receptor source for this set is a woman aged 40-49 years with alopecia areata. Some clones in this sample may be carry-over from other donors' samples. Each CDR3 is given with its conserved first and last residue. The D gene is left open where the match is weak. Size values are once, few and many counts, or a class for expanded clones, and some rows have none.

clone_size	d_call	j_call	v_call	cdr3_aa	cdr3_nt
many	NA	TRBJ1-5	TRBV28	CASSFTRYSNQPQHF	TGTGCCAGCAGTTTTACCAGATATAGCAATCAGCCCCAGCATTTT
many	NA	TRBJ1-1	TRBV7-2	CASRLPGGVTEAFF	TGTGCCAGCAGGTTACCGGGGGGAGTCACTGAAGCTTTCTTT
NA	NA	TRBJ2-1	TRBV11-2	CASSLEYGGEQFF	TGTGCCAGCAGCTTAGAGTACGGCGGCGAGCAGTTCTTC
few	TRBD1	TRBJ1-1	TRBV7-6	CASSVGQGNTEAFF	TGTGCCAGCAGCGTAGGACAGGGGAACACTGAAGCTTTCTTT
few	TRBD1	TRBJ1-5	TRBV19	CASSDDRGFYSNQPQHF	TGTGCCAGTAGCGACGACAGGGGATTTTATAGCAATCAGCCCCAGCATTTT
many	TRBD1	TRBJ2-7	TRBV6-1	CASSEGDRHNYEQYF	TGTGCCAGCAGTGAAGGGGACAGGCATAACTACGAGCAGTACTTC
few	NA	TRBJ2-3	TRBV18	CASSPPGDTQYF	TGTGCCAGCTCACCACCGGGAGATACGCAGTATTTT
few	NA	TRBJ1-4	TRBV5-6	CASSLLSAEKLFF	TGTGCCAGCAGCTTGCTGAGTGCGGAAAAACTGTTTTTT
few	NA	TRBJ1-1	TRBV28	CASSSWLAEAFF	TGTGCCAGCAGCTCATGGTTGGCTGAAGCTTTCTTT
NA	TRBD1	TRBJ2-4	TRBV29-1	CSVSTGGNIQYF	TGCAGCGTATCTACAGGGGGCAACATTCAGTACTTC